The rows below give T cell receptor beta chains drawn from one sample of a study of shared T cell receptors in the human thymus. TCRdb's copy holds only in-frame clones and misses some; the assay was immunoSEQ multiplex PCR. The table shows 550,000 to 800,000 clones, with roughly 85% occurring only once. In addition, the sample was reused for a study of human thymus T cells.

Sequences were obtained from thymocytes. Source of these receptors: a girl less than two years old with a congenital heart defect. CDR3s include the opening cysteine and the closing phenylalanine or tryptophan. A D gene is named only where the DNA matches it firmly. Part of the rows lack a size; the others show once, few, many or a class for expanded clones.

NA,11,NA,TRBV20-1,TRBJ2-7,TGCAGTGCGGCCTTTATTTACGAGCAGTACTTC,CSAAFIYEQYF
NA,17,NA,TRBV6-4,TRBJ2-2,TGTGCCAGCAGTGACGATCCCTATGGCAGGGTCCCCGGGGAGCTGTTTTTT,CASSDDPYGRVPGELFF
NA,17,TRBD1,TRBV27,TRBJ1-2,TGTGCCAGCAGAAGATGGACAGGGGGTTCGGAGGCCTATGGCTACACCTTC,CASRRWTGGSEAYGYTF
NA,15,TRBD1,TRBV28,TRBJ1-2,TGTGCCAGCAGTGACTACCGTGGGACAGGGAGTGGCTACACCTTC,CASSDYRGTGSGYTF
NA,13,NA,TRBV11-3,TRBJ2-7,TGTGCCAGCAGCCAAGGGGGGGTGGGAGAGCAGTACTTC,CASSQGGVGEQYF
once,18,TRBD1,TRBV7-9,TRBJ1-2,TGTGCCAGCAGCTGCCGACGTTCCGGGACAGGGACCTTCTATGGCTACACCTTC,CASSCRRSGTGTFYGYTF
NA,11,NA,TRBV2,TRBJ2-7,TGTGCCAGCAGTGTAACCTACGAGCAGTACTTC,CASSVTYEQYF
NA,18,TRBD1,TRBV27,TRBJ1-5,TGTGCCAGCGGACAAGGGGACAGGGGCCCTACAAGCAATCAGCCCCAGCATTTT,CASGQGDRGPTSNQPQHF
NA,15,NA,TRBV19,TRBJ2-2,TGTGCCAGTAGTATAGCCAGGGATAATCCCGGGGAGCTGTTTTTT,CASSIARDNPGELFF
NA,15,NA,TRBV27,TRBJ1-2,TGTGCCAGCAGTTTTAGGGGCGGCTCTAACTATGGCTACACCTTC,CASSFRGGSNYGYTF
NA,14,NA,TRBV25-1,TRBJ2-2,TGTGCCAGCAGTGAGGGGGCGCGGTCCGGGGAGCTGTTTTTT,CASSEGARSGELFF
NA,16,NA,TRBV5-1,TRBJ2-1,TGCGCCAGCAGCTTGGTAGCGCCGAGCTCCTACAATGAGCAGTTCTTC,CASSLVAPSSYNEQFF
NA,14,NA,TRBV7-2,TRBJ2-3,TGTGCCAGCAGCCGCGCGGTGGACTCCGATACGCAGTATTTT,CASSRAVDSDTQYF
NA,13,TRBD1,TRBV6-6,TRBJ2-7,TGTGCCAGCAGTTACCACAATGACAGGGGTCCCTACTTC,CASSYHNDRGPYF
NA,16,NA,TRBV5-1,TRBJ1-2,TGCGCCGGCAGCGAGTCCAAGGCAGGCTTCAACTATGGCTACACCTTC,CAGSESKAGFNYGYTF
NA,19,TRBD2,TRBV11-2,TRBJ2-2,TGTGCCAGCAGCCTAATAGCGGGGGGCATCAAACTTACAACCGGGGAGCTGTTTTTT,CASSLIAGGIKLTTGELFF
few,16,NA,TRBV10-1,TRBJ1-4,TGCGCCAGCAGTGAGTCGACGGGAGGAGGGGATGAAAAACTGTTTTTT,CASSESTGGGDEKLFF
NA,16,TRBD1,TRBV25-1,TRBJ1-1,TGTGCCAGCAGTAACCGTGACAGGGGGCAGGTCACTGAAGCTTTCTTT,CASSNRDRGQVTEAFF
NA,16,NA,TRBV4-1,TRBJ1-1,TGCGCCAGCAGCCAACCGGTGACAGGCCCGAACACTGAAGCTTTCTTT,CASSQPVTGPNTEAFF
NA,16,NA,TRBV7-9,TRBJ2-7,TGTGCCAGCAGCTTAGTAGATGGAGCGATCAGCTACGAGCAGTACTTC,CASSLVDGAISYEQYF
few,19,TRBD2,TRBV14,TRBJ2-2,TGTGCCAGCAGCCAAGTCCCACTAGCGGGGGGGCCAACCACCGGGGAGCTGTTTTTT,CASSQVPLAGGPTTGELFF
NA,15,TRBD1,TRBV27,TRBJ2-7,TGTGCCAGCAGTTTTGTATATAGGGGGCTGAGGGAGCAGTACTTC,CASSFVYRGLREQYF
NA,10,TRBD1,TRBV19,TRBJ1-1,TGTGCCAGTAGGGACAGGGAAGCTTTCTTT,CASRDREAFF
few,14,NA,TRBV28,TRBJ2-7,TGTGCCAGCAGCCCTGGAGGCCTTCTCTACGAGCAGTACTTC,CASSPGGLLYEQYF
NA,14,NA,TRBV6-1,TRBJ1-1,TGTGCCAGCAGTGTGGTAGAATTGGGGGGAGTGACTTTCTTT,CASSVVELGGVTFF
NA,14,NA,TRBV5-1,TRBJ2-1,TGCGCCAGCAGGAGTGGGGCCAAGGACAATGAGCAGTTCTTC,CASRSGAKDNEQFF
NA,17,TRBD1,TRBV5-1,TRBJ1-2,TGCGCCAGCACCGCGAAAAAACAGGGGGCGGTGAGACGTGGCTACACCTTC,CASTAKKQGAVRRGYTF
NA,12,NA,TRBV18,TRBJ2-1,TGTGCCAGCTCAACCTTAGGGGGTGAGCAGTTCTTC,CASSTLGGEQFF
NA,15,TRBD2,TRBV5-4,TRBJ2-1,TGTGCCAGCAGCGGGAGCGGGGGGGCGGAAAATGAGCAGTTCTTC,CASSGSGGAENEQFF
NA,14,NA,TRBV14,TRBJ2-7,TGTGCCAGCAGCCCCCTTTCCTCCTACTACGAGCAGTACTTC,CASSPLSSYYEQYF
NA,15,TRBD1,TRBV7-8,TRBJ2-1,TGTGCCAGCAAGCGGACAGGGGGATCCTACAATGAGCAGTTCTTC,CASKRTGGSYNEQFF
once,13,NA,TRBV10-3,TRBJ1-1,TGTGCCCTAAGGGGCAGGTCGAACACTGAAGCTTTCTTT,CALRGRSNTEAFF
NA,15,TRBD1,TRBV5-5,TRBJ2-7,TGTGCCAGCAGCTTGGTAGGGGGCAGCTCCTACGAGCAGTACTTC,CASSLVGGSSYEQYF
once,15,NA,TRBV27,TRBJ2-3,TGTGCCAGCAGTTCTACGACTAGAGGGGTGGATACGCAGTATTTT,CASSSTTRGVDTQYF
NA,16,NA,TRBV27,TRBJ2-1,TGTGCCAGCAGAGGGGGAGTGGGGATGGGGAACAATGAGCAGTTCTTC,CASRGGVGMGNNEQFF
NA,12,TRBD1,TRBV18,TRBJ1-1,TGTGCCAGCTCACGCTCAGGGGGGGAAGCTTTCTTT,CASSRSGGEAFF
once,15,TRBD1,TRBV7-8,TRBJ2-3,TGTGCCAGCAGCCGCCGGACAGGGGTCACAGATACGCAGTATTTT,CASSRRTGVTDTQYF
NA,16,NA,TRBV13,TRBJ2-5,TGTGCCAGCAGCCCTGAACACAGGACACCGCGCGTGACCCAGTACTTC,CASSPEHRTPRVTQYF
NA,17,TRBD2,TRBV2,TRBJ2-5,TGTGCCAGCAGTGCCCGAAAGGGAAGCGGGGGGTCGGAGACCCAGTACTTC,CASSARKGSGGSETQYF
NA,16,NA,TRBV5-1,TRBJ2-1,TGCGCCAGCAGCTTGAAACCTAGGTCCTCCTACAATGAGCAGTTCTTC,CASSLKPRSSYNEQFF
NA,14,TRBD1,TRBV7-2,TRBJ1-2,TGTGCCAGCAGCTTGACAGGGATGAGGTATGGCTACACCTTC,CASSLTGMRYGYTF
NA,14,NA,TRBV2,TRBJ1-1,TGTGCCAGCCGAGGGAGGGAAATGAACACTGAAGCTTTCTTT,CASRGREMNTEAFF
NA,14,NA,TRBV15,TRBJ2-7,TGTGCCACCAGCAGGGGCCCCAGATCCTACGAGCAGTACTTC,CATSRGPRSYEQYF